This T cell receptor beta chain was profiled in a study of T cells after yellow fever vaccination. Overall study findings and caveats: Relatively few clonotypes were ones that appeared in both CD4 and CD8 compartments. Abundant clonotypes from the bulk population could get into FACS-sorted repertoires as contaminants. It was the secondary response that reached its peak faster, day 5 versus 15, but it was weaker. Reappearing after the booster were most of the clones from primary vaccination (roughly 96% CD4, 85% to 90% CD8).

This clonotype has at least ten counts. Antigen specificity is unknown. Germline-derived CDR1 and CDR2 are SGHVS and FQNEAQ. The CDR3 covers 12 residues. V lost 4 bases and J lost 9, with 12 bases in between. In TCRdb, the 5' RACE reads were re-called with MiXCR into one record per CDR3 protein. Among about 340,000 distinct CDR3 sequences listed, approximately 12% were seen once. This material consisted of CD4+ T cells sorted from PBMCs, taken 15 days after the yellow fever booster vaccination. This sequence originates from a man aged 18 to 29 who received the YFV17D yellow fever vaccine. The V and J genes are TRBV7-8 and TRBJ1-1, with TRBD1 as a possible D gene (5 bases). CDR3 in DNA: TGTGCCAGCAGCTGGGACTCGGGAAAAGCTTTCTTT. Protein sequence: CASSWDSGKAFF.